The clone carrying this T cell receptor beta chain was counted between two and nine times. Antigen: not known. Generated by immunoSEQ multiplex PCR, the TCRdb table keeps only in-frame clones and is missing some. Among tens of thousands of clones, about four fifths were seen once, and the ten largest hold more than 20%. The data stem from a study of a mutant IDH1 vaccine in newly diagnosed glioma. V dropped 2 bases and J dropped 4 bases, with 8 bases sitting between them. Germline loops: CDR1 SGHTA, CDR2 FQGNSA. The CDR3 contains 13 residues. This sample's time point: week 5, during vaccination. Doses consisted of 300 ug of mutant IDH1 20-mer peptide each, paired with topical imiquimod.

This chain joins TRBV7-2 and TRBJ1-1, with a possible D match to TRBD1 (5 bases). The input for sequencing was PBMCs, taken from a glioma patient whose treatment included an IDH1 peptide vaccine. The receptor was isolated from a man younger than 45 with glioma. CDR3 in DNA: TGTGCCAGCAGCTTACAGGGTCCCACTGAAGCTTTCTTT. It specifies CASSLQGPTEAFF.